Listed below are T cell receptor beta chains from one sample, sequenced in a study of shared clonotypes between healthy human individuals. Profiling relied on immunoSEQ multiplex PCR, and the TCRdb table lists in-frame clones only, not all of them. Of about 1.1 million clones in the sample, about 80% were seen once. Sequenced sample: memory CD4+ T cells from PBMCs. Receptors were obtained from a man younger than 35 in good health. Some clones in this sample may be carry-over from other donors' samples. The conserved cysteine and the conserved F or W are not part of the CDR3 here. Clone size is shown for a subset of rows, as once, few, many or a class of expanded clone.

>TRBV7-2|-
ASSLVRQLTYEQY
>TRBV7-8|-
ASSLQMLNTEAF
>TRBV29-1|-
SVVSGGTYEQY
>TRBV7-3|-
ASSFRATVLQY
>TRBV5-4|-
ASSQQETGAYEQY
>TRBV6-5|-
ASSLFGGPHYEQY
>TRBV5-1|-
ASSLSGLAGDTQY
>TRBV6-5|once
ASSYSSGSNEQF
>TRBV28|many
ASSLLTDTQY
>TRBV5-4|-
ASSNGQSTDTQY
>TRBV19|-
ASTQGRTNEKLF